This record concerns one T cell receptor beta chain sequence. This record comes from a study of blood T cell repertoires in COVID-19. The trim removed 4 bases at V and 11 bases at J, leaving 10 bases unmatched. This CDR3 spans 13 amino acids. Sequencing used immunoSEQ multiplex PCR; TCRdb keeps in-frame clones, though not all of them. The data hold a few hundred thousand clones, with around 86% observed a single time. The specimen was PBMCs or T cells enriched from blood (not recorded which). This TCR was sampled from a middle-aged woman with acute COVID-19. This chain joins TRBV12-3 or TRBV12-4 and TRBJ1-1, with 7 bases lining up with TRBD1. CDR3 in amino acids: CASSWPPGQRAFF. The DNA of the CDR3 is TGTGCCAGCAGTTGGCCGCCGGGACAGCGGGCTTTCTTT.